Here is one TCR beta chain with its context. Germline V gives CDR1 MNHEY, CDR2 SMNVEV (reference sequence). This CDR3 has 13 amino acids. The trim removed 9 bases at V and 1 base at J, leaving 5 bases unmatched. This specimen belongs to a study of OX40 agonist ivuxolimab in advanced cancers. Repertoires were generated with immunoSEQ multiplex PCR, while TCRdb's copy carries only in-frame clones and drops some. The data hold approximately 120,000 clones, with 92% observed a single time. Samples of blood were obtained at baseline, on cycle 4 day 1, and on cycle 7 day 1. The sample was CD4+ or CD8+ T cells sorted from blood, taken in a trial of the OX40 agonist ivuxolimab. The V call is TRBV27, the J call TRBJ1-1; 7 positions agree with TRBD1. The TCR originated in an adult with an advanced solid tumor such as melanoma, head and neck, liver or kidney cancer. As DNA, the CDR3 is TGTGCCAGTATGGACAGGAGGAACACTGAAGCTTTCTTT. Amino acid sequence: CASMDRRNTEAFF.